The rows below give T cell receptor beta chains drawn from one sample of a study of identical twins. TCRdb passed the 5' RACE reads through MiXCR, listing each CDR3 protein once. Of about 190,000 distinct CDR3 sequences in the sample, 15% to 20% were seen once. The same sample was also studied in work on T cells expressing NK-cell markers.

Source material: CD8+ T cells sorted from blood. The receptors here all came from a woman between 18 and 30 years old in good health. Each CDR3 is given with its conserved first and last residue. D genes are given only for firm matches. Some rows have no size entry. The others give once, few or many, or a class for an expanded clone.

V gene	clone size	J gene	D gene	CDR3 DNA	CDR3 protein
TRBV12-5	.	TRBJ2-7	.	TGTGCTAGTGGTTTGGTGACAGGTGAGGACTTC	CASGLVTGEDF
TRBV19	.	TRBJ1-2	.	TGTGCCACCCGATCAGGGTACCATGGCTACACCTTC	CATRSGYHGYTF
TRBV12-5	.	TRBJ2-7	.	TGTGCTAGTGGTTTGGGCCAGGGTCTCTACGAGCAGTACTTC	CASGLGQGLYEQYF
TRBV7-9	few	TRBJ1-2	TRBD1	TGTGCCAGCAGTTTGCTGGGACAGGGAGGTGGCTACACCTTC	CASSLLGQGGGYTF
TRBV29-1	many	TRBJ2-1	.	TGCAGCGTTGACCAGTACAATGAGCAGTTCTTC	CSVDQYNEQFF
TRBV11-2	once	TRBJ2-7	TRBD2	TGTGCCAGCAGCTTCGGACTAGCGGTTTTTTACGAGCAGTACTTC	CASSFGLAVFYEQYF
TRBV5-6	.	TRBJ2-2	.	TGTGCCAGCAGCTTGGGTGGTGGTCCCACCGGGGAGCTGTTTTTT	CASSLGGGPTGELFF
TRBV6-6	.	TRBJ2-5	.	TGTGCCAGCAGCCTGGACCTGGGGACCCAGTACTTC	CASSLDLGTQYF
TRBV5-8	.	TRBJ2-7	TRBD2	TGTGCCAGCAGCTCGCCGGGGACTAGCGGGAGTAACGAGCAGTACTTC	CASSSPGTSGSNEQYF
TRBV27	few	TRBJ2-7	.	TGTGCCAGCAGTTCCCCAGGGAGAATTGCAGGAACCAACTCCTACGAGCAGTACTTC	CASSSPGRIAGTNSYEQYF
TRBV12-3/TRBV12-4	.	TRBJ2-7	.	TGTGCCAGCACCTCAGGGGCCGAGCAGTACTTC	CASTSGAEQYF
TRBV7-9	many	TRBJ2-1	.	TGTGCCAGACAGGGCAATGAGCAGTTCTTC	CARQGNEQFF
TRBV12-3/TRBV12-4	.	TRBJ2-5	.	TGTGCCAGCAGTCCAGCCATAGAGACCCAGTACTTC	CASSPAIETQYF
TRBV7-9	many	TRBJ2-7	.	TGTGCCAGCAGCTTAGGACCGGGCACCTACGAGCAGTACTTC	CASSLGPGTYEQYF
TRBV11-2	.	TRBJ2-5	.	TGTGCCAGCAGGGTTACTCTTCAAGAGACCCAGTACTTC	CASRVTLQETQYF
TRBV9	few	TRBJ2-7	.	TGTGCCAGCAGCGTAGTTGCAGGGACCGGCGAGCAGTACTTC	CASSVVAGTGEQYF
TRBV6-2/TRBV6-3	few	TRBJ1-2	.	TGTGCCAGCAGCCTGGAACAGAACTATGGCTACACCTTC	CASSLEQNYGYTF
TRBV5-8	.	TRBJ1-1	.	TGTGCCAGCAGCTTGTACTTACGGGGGCAGGAGAACACTGAAGCTTTCTTT	CASSLYLRGQENTEAFF
TRBV11-2	.	TRBJ1-1	TRBD1	TGTGCCAGCAGCCATACAACAGGGGGCTGGGGAGCTTTCTTT	CASSHTTGGWGAFF
TRBV7-8	few	TRBJ2-1	TRBD2	TGTGCCAGCAGCGAGGACGGGGGGGCCCGGCGGAATGAGCAGTTCTTC	CASSEDGGARRNEQFF
TRBV6-1	many	TRBJ1-1	.	TGTGCCAGCAGTGAAGAGGGACACACTGAAGCTTTCTTT	CASSEEGHTEAFF
TRBV20-1	.	TRBJ2-2	.	TGCAGTGCTCAACCGGGACTGGTAAACACCGGGGAGCTGTTTTTT	CSAQPGLVNTGELFF
TRBV11-3	few	TRBJ2-1	.	TGTGCCAGCAGCCCCCAGGGACGTAAAAACATCGGGAATGAGCAGTTCTTC	CASSPQGRKNIGNEQFF
TRBV14	.	TRBJ2-7	.	TGTGCCAGCAGCCGCGGGAAAGCTCCTTCTGTGCAGTACTTC	CASSRGKAPSVQYF
TRBV7-9	few	TRBJ2-5	TRBD2	TGTGCCAGCAGCTTAGCGGTAGCGGGAGTTTTCGGAGAGACCCAGTACTTC	CASSLAVAGVFGETQYF
TRBV11-1	.	TRBJ2-3	TRBD2	TGTGCCAGCAGCTCGAGATTCGGACTAGCGGGCCAAGGAGATACGCAGTATTTT	CASSSRFGLAGQGDTQYF
TRBV7-2	many	TRBJ2-7	.	TGTGCCAGCAGGCCCGGGACAACTTACGAGCAGTACTTC	CASRPGTTYEQYF
TRBV30	few	TRBJ2-1	.	TGTGCCTGGAGTGACGACTCGACCGAGCAGTTCTTC	CAWSDDSTEQFF
TRBV6-1	.	TRBJ2-1	.	TGTGCCAGCAGAGCCGGGGCTAGCTCCTACAATGAGCAGTTCTTC	CASRAGASSYNEQFF
TRBV29-1	many	TRBJ1-1	.	TGCAGCGTACTCAGGGAGACTGAAGCTTTCTTT	CSVLRETEAFF
TRBV2	.	TRBJ2-1	TRBD2	TGTGCCAGCATAACCGTGACTAGCGGTTACAATGAGCAGTTCTTC	CASITVTSGYNEQFF
TRBV4-3	many	TRBJ2-3	.	TGCGCCAGCAGCCCCGGGGGGCCCTTCCGGTTCGAAAATACGCAGTATTTT	CASSPGGPFRFENTQYF
TRBV27	once	TRBJ1-4	.	TGTGCCAGCAGTTTTATACCCCCAGAGGGGGAAAAACTGTTTTTT	CASSFIPPEGEKLFF
TRBV7-9	few	TRBJ2-2	.	TGTGCCAGCAGCATGTCCGGGACAAGCACCGGGGAGCTGTTTTTT	CASSMSGTSTGELFF
TRBV27	many	TRBJ1-1	TRBD1	TGTGCCAGCAGGACAGGGGGAATGAACACTGAAGCTTTCTTT	CASRTGGMNTEAFF
TRBV4-2	few	TRBJ2-1	TRBD2	TGTGCCAGCAGCCCAGGACTAGCGGGAGACCGGATCTCCTACAATGAGCAGTTCTTC	CASSPGLAGDRISYNEQFF
TRBV4-3	.	TRBJ2-6	TRBD2	TGCGCCAGCAGCCAAAGCGGACTAGCGGTCTCTGGGGCCAACGTCCTGACTTTC	CASSQSGLAVSGANVLTF
TRBV27	many	TRBJ2-1	.	TGTGCCAGCAGCCTCAGCTCCTACAATGAGCAGTTCTTC	CASSLSSYNEQFF
TRBV6-2/TRBV6-3	.	TRBJ2-1	TRBD1	TGTGCCAGCAGTACCCTAGACAGGGGGTTCAGCGGTGAGCAGTTCTTC	CASSTLDRGFSGEQFF
TRBV12-3/TRBV12-4	few	TRBJ2-1	.	TGTGCCAGCAGTTCGACCGACTACAATGAGCAGTTCTTC	CASSSTDYNEQFF
TRBV12-3/TRBV12-4	many	TRBJ2-7	.	TGTGCCAGCAGTCCCAGGGGCCGAGGGGGTCTTTACGAGCAGTACTTC	CASSPRGRGGLYEQYF
TRBV7-3	.	TRBJ2-3	TRBD2	TGTGCCAGCAGCTTACCATCGGGGACTAGCGGGGGGAAAAGCACAGATACGCAGTATTTT	CASSLPSGTSGGKSTDTQYF
TRBV3-1	few	TRBJ2-1	TRBD2	TGTGCCAGCAGCCCCCGGGGGGATCGGGAGGGTAACTACAATGAGCAGTTCTTC	CASSPRGDREGNYNEQFF
TRBV10-1	.	TRBJ2-1	TRBD2	TGCGCCAGCAGTGCCTTGGATAGCGGGAGGGGTGAGCAGTTCTTC	CASSALDSGRGEQFF
TRBV10-2	.	TRBJ2-7	.	TGCGCCAGCAGTGAAATAGGGTACGAGCAGTACTTC	CASSEIGYEQYF
TRBV12-3/TRBV12-4	many	TRBJ2-2	.	TGTGCCAGCATAGCTGAAAACACCGGGGAGCTGTTTTTT	CASIAENTGELFF
TRBV12-3/TRBV12-4	many	TRBJ2-7	.	TGTGCCAGCAGTCCGGTGGCGGGTTTGGGCGAGCAGTACTTC	CASSPVAGLGEQYF
TRBV5-1	few	TRBJ2-7	TRBD1	TGCGCCAGCAGCCCCCGGGACAGAACCTACGAGCAGTACTTC	CASSPRDRTYEQYF
TRBV5-1	.	TRBJ2-1	TRBD1	TGCGCCAGCAGCCCACTGACAGGGTTTGCCTACAATGAGCAGTTCTTC	CASSPLTGFAYNEQFF
TRBV7-9	.	TRBJ2-7	.	TGTGCCAGCAGCCCACCAGAGGGAAAAGAGTCTTACGAGCAGTACTTC	CASSPPEGKESYEQYF
TRBV11-2	few	TRBJ2-7	.	TGTGCCAGCAGCTCCTTTAGGGGGGACGAGCAGTACTTC	CASSSFRGDEQYF
TRBV29-1	few	TRBJ2-7	.	TGCAGCGTTGAAGTTTCCGGCAGGGTCTACGAGCAGTACTTC	CSVEVSGRVYEQYF
TRBV15	.	TRBJ2-3	.	TGTGCCACCAGCAGGGGTGGAGATACGCAGTATTTT	CATSRGGDTQYF
TRBV6-1	many	TRBJ2-1	.	TGTGCCAGCACCCGTCAAGGCGGTTACAATGAGCAGTTCTTC	CASTRQGGYNEQFF
TRBV6-1	.	TRBJ1-5	TRBD1	TGTGCCAGCAGACCTACCAGGGGGGGTCAGCCCCAGCATTTT	CASRPTRGGQPQHF